These 16 T cell receptor beta chains were all obtained from the same sample, sequenced in a study of T cell clonality in common variable immunodeficiency. No antigen is known for these receptors. Repertoires were generated with immunoSEQ multiplex PCR, while TCRdb's copy carries only in-frame clones and drops some. This repertoire holds about 31,000 clones, and none appear only once. Overall study results and limits: In common variable immunodeficiency, TCR beta chains reportedly carried fewer deletions and N-nucleotide insertions.

The sequenced sample consisted of peripheral blood mononuclear cells. These receptors came from a human donor with common variable immunodeficiency.

This clone was picked up a small number of times. The read terminates 3 residues before the CDR3 end, so the remaining end is supplied by the germline J gene. The rearrangement joins TRBV11-3 to TRBJ1-6; unclear D gene. In germline, CDR1 is SGHNT, CDR2 YENEEA. Trimming took 5 bases from V and 10 from J, leaving 12 bases between them. CDR3 length: 13 amino acids. This CDR3 is CASSPEVGSPLHF. The part of the CDR3 DNA that was read is TGTGCCAGCAGCCCCGAGGTCGGGTCACCC.

As to this clone: Read coverage stops 3 residues before the CDR3 terminus; the germline J gene supplies the remainder. The V gene is TRBV30, the J gene TRBJ2-5; D perhaps matches TRBD2 (6 bases). The CDR3 loop spans 15 amino acids. Looked up from germline, CDR1 is GTSNPN and CDR2 is SVGIG (reference sequence). V was shortened by 0 bases and J by 2 bases, with 13 bases between the two germline ends. The CDR3 bases that were read are TGTGCCTGGAGTGTACGGGGACTCCTACAAGAGACC. This translates into CAWSVRGLLQET. The full CDR3 is CAWSVRGLLQETQYF. Supplemented by reference TRBV30 and TRBJ2-5, the full variable domain reads SQTIHQWPATLVQPVGSPLSLECTVEGTSNPNLYWYRQAAGRGLQLLFYSVGIGQISSEVPQNLSASRPQDRQFILSSKKLLLSDSGFYLCAWSVRGLLQETQYFGPGTRLLVL.

This clone was detected only a few times. The read ends 3 residues before the CDR3 terminus; that terminus is restored from the germline J gene. This chain connects TRBV30 to TRBJ1-3; D is ambiguous. This CDR3 is 14 amino acids long. Germline lookup yields CDR1 GTSNPN and CDR2 SVGIG (reference sequence). The part of the CDR3 DNA that was read is TGTGCCTGGAGTGTCGGCAATCCTTCGGGGACC. Translated: CAWSVGNPSGT. The entire CDR3 is CAWSVGNPSGTIYF.

By share, this clone ranks as medium-sized. The read finishes 3 residues shy of the CDR3 end, and the germline J gene is used to complete it. The rearrangement uses TRBV20-1 and TRBJ1-1; maybe TRBD1 (6 bases). V lost 3 bases, J lost 5 bases, and 13 bases lay in between. The germline gives CDR1 DFQATT, CDR2 SNEGSKA (reference sequence). The CDR3 has 13 amino acids. The CDR3 spells CSARSGQGTEAFF. The CDR3 bases that were read are TGCAGTGCTAGGTCAGGGCAGGGGACTGAA.

This clone was seen repeatedly, ten times or more. The read ends 3 residues before the CDR3 terminus; that terminus is restored from the germline J gene. The gene calls are TRBV23-1 and TRBJ2-4; no definite D call. TRBV23-1 has ORF status, its function being uncertain. The germline V and J ends were trimmed by 8 bases and 5 bases, with 22 bases remaining between them. CDR3 length: 16 residues. The CDR3 sequence is CASRHPTRSVENIQYF. CDR3 bases read: TGCGCCAGCCGACATCCCACAAGGAGTGTGGAAAACATT.

A word on this clone: The CDR3 end is not reached by the read, which stops 3 residues before it; the germline J gene fills it in. This rearrangement joins TRBV18 to TRBJ1-1, with a weak D call TRBD1 (5 bases). Deletions cut 6 bases from V and 4 bases from J, with 15 bases between. The CDR3 spans 14 residues. In germline, CDR1 is KGHSH, CDR2 LQKENI. CDR3 amino acids: CASSPVSGGTEAFF. CDR3 bases read: TGTGCCAGCTCGCCCGTGAGCGGGGGCACTGAA.

This clone showed up just a few times. Read data end 3 residues before the CDR3 end; the end is taken from the germline J gene. The chain couples TRBV7-6 to TRBJ1-5; D gene unclear. CDR3 length: 15 residues. Trimming stripped 1 base from V and 3 bases from J, with 10 bases between. The V gene's germline CDR1 is SGHVS and CDR2 FNYEAQ. The CDR3 bases that were read are TGTGCCAGCAGCTTAGATGTTGGGCCCAATCAGCCC. Translation gives CASSLDVGPNQP. The full CDR3 reads CASSLDVGPNQPQHF.

This clone was detected a few times. Read coverage stops 3 residues before the CDR3 terminus; the germline J gene supplies the remainder. This chain connects TRBV7-2 to TRBJ2-7, with D hard to call. The CDR3 loop spans 11 amino acids. The V gene's germline CDR1 is SGHTA and CDR2 FQGNSA. The ends were cut back, 2 bases at V and 6 bases at J, with 5 bases in the middle. The CDR3 region is CASSLFGEQYF. The DNA read from the CDR3 is TGTGCCAGCAGCTTATTCGGCGAG.

In its sample, this clone was seen many times. The read ends 3 residues shy of where the CDR3 ends; the end is completed using the germline J gene. The chain is built from TRBV30 and TRBJ2-1; no clear D gene. CDR1 and CDR2 from the germline V gene are GTSNPN and SVGIG (reference sequence). CDR3 length: 10 residues. V lost 4 bases, J lost 9 bases, and 7 bases lay in between. CDR3 DNA, as far as it was read: TGTGCCTGGAAACGAGGTGAG. Its translation is CAWKRGE. The CDR3, in full, reads CAWKRGEQFF. The variable domain in full, with the rest retrieved from reference TRBV30 and TRBJ2-1, is SQTIHQWPATLVQPVGSPLSLECTVEGTSNPNLYWYRQAAGRGLQLLFYSVGIGQISSEVPQNLSASRPQDRQFILSSKKLLLSDSGFYLCAWKRGEQFFGPGTRLTVL.

This clone has ten or more counts. The read is 3 residues too short to cover the CDR3 end, so that end is filled in from the germline J gene. The V and J genes are TRBV6-2 or TRBV6-3 and TRBJ2-3, with TRBD1 identical over 10 bases. This CDR3 comprises 16 residues. Germline CDR1 MNHEY, CDR2 SVGEGT. V was clipped by 7 bases and J by 0 bases; unmatched bases: 7. The CDR3 sequence: CASITPGQGSTDTQYF. Partial CDR3 DNA: TGTGCCAGCATAACCCCGGGACAGGGGAGCACAGATACG.

This clone was found many times. The read is 3 residues too short to cover the CDR3 end, so that end is filled in from the germline J gene. V gene TRBV28 combines with J gene TRBJ1-2, with a weak D call TRBD1 (5 bases). The CDR3 covers 13 residues. CDR1 MDHEN and CDR2 SYDVKM come from the germline V gene. Trimming took off 7 bases at V and 3 bases at J, with 12 bases between the two ends. CDR3 sequence reads: CASTLPGDYGYTF. CDR3 DNA, as far as it was read: TGTGCCAGCACCCTCCCGGGGGACTATGGC.

This clone showed up just a few times. The DNA ends 3 residues before the CDR3 does, and the rest of the CDR3 is filled in from the germline J gene. The chain recombines TRBV18 with TRBJ2-5; TRBD2 might be the D (5 bases). The CDR3 is 16 amino acids. Per germline, CDR1 KGHSH and CDR2 LQKENI. Trimming left V 1 base short and J 3 bases short, with 15 bases between. CDR3 protein: CASSPQGGAAEETQYF. Partial CDR3 DNA: TGTGCCAGCTCACCACAGGGTGGAGCGGCGGAAGAGACC.

Many counts were recorded for this clone. Read sequence stops 3 residues before the CDR3 end, and the germline J gene provides the missing end. This rearrangement joins TRBV11-2 to TRBJ2-5, with no clear D. Trimming stripped 5 bases from V and 5 bases from J, with 6 bases between. Germline V gene data show CDR1 as SGHAT and CDR2 as FQNNGV. CDR3 size: 11 residues. The part of the CDR3 DNA that was read is TGTGCCAGCAGCCCCGGGGAGACC. As protein: CASSPGET. The whole CDR3 region reads CASSPGETQYF.

This clone has ten or more counts. One junction end disagrees with the germline gene, perhaps due to a read error. The sequence runs out 3 residues before the end of the CDR3; the remainder is reconstructed from the germline J gene. The chain links TRBV4-2 to TRBJ2-3; 10 nucleotides match TRBD2. This CDR3 has 16 amino acids. Germline V gives CDR1 LGHNA, CDR2 YNFKEQ. CDR3 loop: CASRLGTSVISDTQYF. The CDR3 bases that were read are TGCGCCAGCAGACTCGGGACTAGCGTTATATCAGATACG.

The table lists this clone with many counts. The read halts 3 residues ahead of the CDR3 end, with the missing end drawn from the germline J gene. V is TRBV6-2 or TRBV6-3 and J is TRBJ2-3; 7 bases line up with TRBD1. The CDR3 has 14 residues. Trimming took 6 bases from V and 0 from J; bases not matched to a gene: 3. Germline V gives CDR1 MNHEY, CDR2 SVGEGT. The CDR3 region is CASSGTESTDTQYF. The CDR3 bases that were read are TGTGCCAGCAGCGGGACAGAGAGCACAGATACG.

Of note for this clone: The CDR3 end lies 3 residues beyond the end of the read and is filled in from the germline J gene. The chain employs TRBV5-4 and TRBJ2-7; D might be TRBD1 or TRBD2, each matching 5 bases. The germline gives CDR1 SGHNT, CDR2 YYREEE (reference sequence). Trimming removed 6 bases at V and 0 bases at J, with 13 bases between. This CDR3 is built from 14 residues. This CDR3 reads CASTPEGHSYEQYF. The part of the CDR3 DNA that was read is TGTGCCAGCACCCCCGAGGGGCACTCCTACGAG.